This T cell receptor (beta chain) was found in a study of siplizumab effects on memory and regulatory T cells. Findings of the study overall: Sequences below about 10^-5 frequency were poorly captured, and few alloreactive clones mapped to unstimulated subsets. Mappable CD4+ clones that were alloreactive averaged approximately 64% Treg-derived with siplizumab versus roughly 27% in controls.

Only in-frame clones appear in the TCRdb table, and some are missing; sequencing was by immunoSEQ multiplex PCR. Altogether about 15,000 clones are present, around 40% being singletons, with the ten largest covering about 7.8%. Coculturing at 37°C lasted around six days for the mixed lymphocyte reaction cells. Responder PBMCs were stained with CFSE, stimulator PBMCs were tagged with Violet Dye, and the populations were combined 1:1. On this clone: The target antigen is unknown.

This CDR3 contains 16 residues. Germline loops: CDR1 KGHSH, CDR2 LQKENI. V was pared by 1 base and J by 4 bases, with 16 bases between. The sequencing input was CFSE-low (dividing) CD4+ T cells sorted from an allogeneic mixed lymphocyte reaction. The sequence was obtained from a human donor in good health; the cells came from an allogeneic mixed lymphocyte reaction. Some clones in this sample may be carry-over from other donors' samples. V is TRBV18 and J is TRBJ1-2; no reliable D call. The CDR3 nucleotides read TGTGCCAGCTCACCACGTTTAACAGCGTCAACCTATGGCTACACCTTC. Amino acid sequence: CASSPRLTASTYGYTF. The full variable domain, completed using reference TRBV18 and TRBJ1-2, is NAGVMQNPRHLVRRRGQEARLRCSPMKGHSHVYWYRQLPEEGLKFMVYLQKENIIDESGMPKERFSAEFPKEGPSILRIQQVVRGDSAAYFCASSPRLTASTYGYTFGSGTRLTVV.